Listed below are T cell receptor beta chains from one sample, sequenced in a study of a mutant IDH1 vaccine in newly diagnosed glioma. The protocol was immunoSEQ multiplex PCR, while the TCRdb copy is restricted to in-frame clones and leaves out a portion. The data contain some 31,000 clones, 65% to 85% of them singletons. Their target antigens are unknown. The starting material was PBMCs, obtained from a glioma patient whose treatment included an IDH1 peptide vaccine. These receptors originate from a man aged 30 to 45 with glioma. The CDR3 runs from the conserved cysteine through the conserved F or W. D genes are given only for firm matches. Rows may omit the clone size; those that give it use once, few, many or a size class.

CDR3,DNA,V,D,J,size
CASSRSSGVLSGELFF,TGTGCCAGCTCACGTTCGTCGGGCGTTTTGTCCGGGGAGCTGTTTTTT,TRBV18,.,TRBJ2-2,.
CASSYRSGGQETQYF,TGTGCCAGCAGCTATAGGAGCGGGGGGCAAGAGACCCAGTACTTC,TRBV7-2,TRBD2,TRBJ2-5,.
CASSGQGYGYTF,TGTGCCAGCAGTGGACAGGGTTATGGCTACACCTTC,TRBV2,TRBD1,TRBJ1-2,.
CASSLEIGSTEAFF,TGTGCCAGCAGCTTAGAGATAGGGAGCACTGAAGCTTTCTTT,TRBV11-3,.,TRBJ1-1,.
CASSIRTSGGAQYF,TGTGCCAGCAGCATTCGGACTAGCGGGGGGGCGCAGTACTTC,TRBV9,TRBD2,TRBJ2-7,.
CASSQLNTEAFF,TGTGCCAGCAGCCAGTTGAACACTGAAGCTTTCTTT,TRBV7-9,.,TRBJ1-1,once
CASSWGLGGRDEQFF,TGTGCCAGCAGCTGGGGACTAGGGGGTCGGGATGAGCAGTTCTTC,TRBV5-4,TRBD2,TRBJ2-1,.
CASSLDPKEGNEQFF,TGTGCCAGCAGCTTGGACCCGAAAGAAGGTAATGAGCAGTTCTTC,TRBV7-7,.,TRBJ2-1,large
CASSLVYGNTGYF,TGTGCCAGCAGCTTAGTTTATGGGAACACGGGGTACTTC,TRBV7-2,.,TRBJ2-4,.
CASSSIVGRVDTQYF,TGTGCCAGCAGTTCAATAGTTGGACGTGTGGATACGCAGTATTTT,TRBV28,.,TRBJ2-3,.
CASSPPQGYEQYF,TGTGCCAGCAGCCCTCCCCAGGGTTACGAGCAGTACTTC,TRBV7-9,.,TRBJ2-7,.
CASSEGVNEKLFF,TGTGCCAGCAGTGAAGGAGTGAATGAAAAACTGTTTTTT,TRBV2,.,TRBJ1-4,once
CASSLAGGGETQYF,TGTGCCAGCAGCTTGGCAGGGGGCGGGGAGACCCAGTACTTC,TRBV5-4,TRBD1,TRBJ2-5,once
CASTSTSVNTGELFF,TGTGCCAGCACTTCCACTAGCGTGAACACCGGGGAGCTGTTTTTT,TRBV2,TRBD2,TRBJ2-2,.
CASSLTEQETQYF,TGTGCCAGCAGCCTGACCGAACAAGAGACCCAGTACTTC,TRBV7-7,.,TRBJ2-5,once
CASSPYSSLYNSPLHF,TGTGCCAGCAGCCCTTACTCCAGTCTCTATAATTCACCCCTCCACTTT,TRBV5-5,.,TRBJ1-6,.
CASSYSPRAAIYGYTF,TGTGCCAGCAGTTACTCACCCAGGGCGGCTATCTATGGCTACACCTTC,TRBV6-5,.,TRBJ1-2,.
CASSVAGGPPDTQYF,TGTGCCAGCAGCGTAGCGGGGGGGCCCCCAGATACGCAGTATTTT,TRBV5-8,TRBD2,TRBJ2-3,.
CASRIEGIQPQHF,TGTGCCAGCAGAATAGAGGGTATTCAGCCCCAGCATTTT,TRBV2,.,TRBJ1-5,few
CASSVFTGTWDTEAFF,TGTGCCAGCAGCGTCTTTACCGGGACTTGGGACACTGAAGCTTTCTTT,TRBV5-6,.,TRBJ1-1,.
CASSARTGVLDTIYF,TGTGCCAGCAGTGCTCGGACAGGGGTCTTGGACACCATATATTTT,TRBV2,TRBD1,TRBJ1-3,once
CASSTQGGKNIQYF,TGTGCCAGTAGTACTCAGGGGGGGAAAAACATTCAGTACTTC,TRBV19,.,TRBJ2-4,.
CASSSAGTYYEQYF,TGTGCCAGCAGTTCGGCCGGGACTTACTACGAGCAGTACTTC,TRBV27,.,TRBJ2-7,.
CASRDSNQPQHF,TGTGCCAGCAGGGACAGCAATCAGCCCCAGCATTTT,TRBV2,.,TRBJ1-5,medium-sized
CASSLNGVNYGYTF,TGTGCCAGCAGTTTAAACGGGGTCAACTATGGCTACACCTTC,TRBV27,.,TRBJ1-2,.
CASSLAGGRTTEAFF,TGTGCCAGCAGCTTGGCCGGCGGACGAACGACTGAAGCTTTCTTT,TRBV5-6,.,TRBJ1-1,.
CASSLGRANEKLFF,TGTGCCAGCAGCTTGGGACGGGCAAATGAAAAACTGTTTTTT,TRBV5-4,.,TRBJ1-4,.
CASSEILAGGYEQYF,TGTGCCAGCAGTGAGATCCTAGCGGGGGGGTACGAGCAGTACTTC,TRBV6-1,TRBD2,TRBJ2-7,.
CAWGGSKQYF,TGTGCCTGGGGGGGTTCCAAGCAGTACTTC,TRBV30,.,TRBJ2-7,few
CAFRTGWNTGELFF,TGTGCCTTTCGGACAGGATGGAACACCGGGGAGCTGTTTTTT,TRBV30,TRBD1,TRBJ2-2,.
CASGSGKNTEAFF,TGTGCCAGCGGCTCAGGAAAGAACACTGAAGCTTTCTTT,TRBV6-5,.,TRBJ1-1,.
CASSELVGSPVQFF,TGTGCCAGCAGTGAGTTAGTTGGCTCCCCAGTCCAGTTCTTC,TRBV2,.,TRBJ2-1,.
CAISESIVAAVQETQYF,TGTGCCATCAGTGAGTCGATAGTAGCTGCGGTTCAAGAGACCCAGTACTTC,TRBV10-3,.,TRBJ2-5,.
CASRRRGSGPGEQYF,TGTGCCAGTAGGAGGCGGGGATCGGGACCGGGGGAGCAGTACTTC,TRBV19,.,TRBJ2-7,.
CASSSLTGRYNSPLHF,TGCGCCAGCAGTTCTCTGACAGGGAGGTATAATTCACCCCTCCACTTT,TRBV5-1,TRBD1,TRBJ1-6,.
CASSLVRNTGELFF,TGTGCCAGCAGCTTAGTGCGCAACACCGGGGAGCTGTTTTTT,TRBV7-2,.,TRBJ2-2,.
CASSVRGPQYNEQFF,TGTGCCAGTAGTGTCCGGGGACCACAATACAATGAGCAGTTCTTC,TRBV19,.,TRBJ2-1,once
CSVAPSGAKNIQYF,TGCAGCGTTGCTCCTAGCGGAGCCAAAAACATTCAGTACTTC,TRBV29-1,TRBD2,TRBJ2-4,.
CAWSLPTGAYGYTF,TGTGCCTGGAGTCTCCCGACAGGGGCCTATGGCTACACCTTC,TRBV30,TRBD1,TRBJ1-2,.
CASSEGRGLTDTQYF,TGTGCCAGCAGCGAGGGTCGGGGGCTTACAGATACGCAGTATTTT,TRBV5-6,.,TRBJ2-3,.
CASSSKGGMGNQPQHF,TGTGCCAGCAGTTCAAAGGGAGGGATGGGCAATCAGCCCCAGCATTTT,TRBV6-6,.,TRBJ1-5,few
CASSLGDGGEAFF,TGTGCCAGCAGTTTAGGGGACGGCGGGGAAGCTTTCTTT,TRBV6-6,.,TRBJ1-1,.
CASSPSGSSYNEQFF,TGTGCCAGCAGCCCTAGCGGGAGTTCCTACAATGAGCAGTTCTTC,TRBV7-9,TRBD2,TRBJ2-1,.
CASSFDRDEFF,TGTGCCAGCAGCTTTGACAGGGATGAGTTCTTC,TRBV7-9,TRBD1,TRBJ2-1,.
CASSQVGQGAYAF,.,TRBV4-3,.,TRBJ1-2,.
CASSPGQAHYEQYF,TGCGCCAGCAGCCCGGGACAGGCGCACTACGAGCAGTACTTC,TRBV5-1,TRBD1,TRBJ2-7,.
CASSRESRAPQYF,TGTGCCAGCTCACGAGAGTCCCGAGCCCCGCAGTACTTC,TRBV18,.,TRBJ2-7,.
CASSQGTGSFSGNTIYF,TGTGCCAGCAGCCAGGGGACTGGCTCATTCTCTGGAAACACCATATATTTT,TRBV7-8,.,TRBJ1-3,.
CSVENYNEQFF,TGCAGCGTTGAGAACTACAATGAGCAGTTCTTC,TRBV29-1,.,TRBJ2-1,.
CASSFNKGANTEAFF,TGTGCCAGCAGCTTTAACAAGGGGGCGAACACTGAAGCTTTCTTT,TRBV5-4,TRBD1,TRBJ1-1,.